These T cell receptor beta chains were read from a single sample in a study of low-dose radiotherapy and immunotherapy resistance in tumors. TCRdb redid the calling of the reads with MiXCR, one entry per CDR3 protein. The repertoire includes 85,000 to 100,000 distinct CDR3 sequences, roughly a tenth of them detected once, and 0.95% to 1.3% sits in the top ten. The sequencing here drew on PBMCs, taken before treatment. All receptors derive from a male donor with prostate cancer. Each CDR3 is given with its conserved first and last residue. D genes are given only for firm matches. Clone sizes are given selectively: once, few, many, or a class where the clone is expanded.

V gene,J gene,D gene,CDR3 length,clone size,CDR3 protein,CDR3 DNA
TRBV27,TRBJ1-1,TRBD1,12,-,CAGTRQGKEAFF,TGTGCCGGCACCCGACAGGGAAAGGAAGCTTTCTTT
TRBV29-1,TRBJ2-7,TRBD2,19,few,CSVEAPSGRASFQVREQYF,TGCAGCGTTGAAGCTCCTAGCGGGAGGGCCAGTTTTCAGGTGCGCGAGCAGTACTTC
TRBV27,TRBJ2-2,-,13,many,CASSLISYGELFF,TGTGCCAGCAGTTTAATTTCCTACGGGGAGCTGTTTTTT
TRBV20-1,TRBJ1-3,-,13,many,CSARQNSGNTIYF,TGCAGTGCTCGCCAGAACTCTGGAAACACCATATATTTT
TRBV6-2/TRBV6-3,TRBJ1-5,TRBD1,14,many,CASRGQGRNQPQHF,TGTGCCAGCAGGGGACAGGGGCGCAATCAGCCCCAGCATTTT
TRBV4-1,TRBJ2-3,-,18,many,CASSQDLADGISTDTQYF,TGCGCCAGCAGCCAAGATCTGGCCGATGGGATAAGCACAGATACGCAGTATTTT
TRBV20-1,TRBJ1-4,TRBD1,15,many,CSARPTGARNEKLFF,TGCAGTGCTAGGCCCACAGGGGCAAGGAACGAAAAACTGTTTTTT
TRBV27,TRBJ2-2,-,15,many,CASSLEGRHTGELFF,TGTGCCAGCAGTTTAGAAGGGAGGCACACCGGGGAGCTGTTTTTT
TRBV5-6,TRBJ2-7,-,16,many,CASSFFFLRGNYEQYF,TGTGCCAGCAGCTTCTTTTTCCTCAGGGGAAACTACGAGCAGTACTTC
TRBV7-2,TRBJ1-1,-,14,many,CASSPSGGSTEAFF,TGTGCCAGCAGCCCCTCGGGGGGGTCCACTGAAGCTTTCTTT
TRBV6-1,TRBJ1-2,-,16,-,CASSEEGNRALGGYTF,TGTGCCAGCAGTGAAGAGGGGAACAGGGCGTTGGGCGGCTACACCTTC
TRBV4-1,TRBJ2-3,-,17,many,CASSQELRVPQEDTQYF,TGCGCCAGCAGCCAAGAGCTCAGGGTTCCCCAAGAAGATACGCAGTATTTT
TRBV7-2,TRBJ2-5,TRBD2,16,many,CASSSLLAGAAETQYF,TGTGCCAGCAGCTCCCTACTAGCGGGAGCCGCAGAGACCCAGTACTTC
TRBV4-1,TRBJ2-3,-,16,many,CASSQDRTTGTDTQYF,TGCGCCAGCAGCCAAGATAGGACTACCGGGACAGATACGCAGTATTTT
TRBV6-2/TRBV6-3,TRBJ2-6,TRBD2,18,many,CASSYPSGTPSGANVLTF,TGTGCCAGCAGTTACCCCAGCGGGACCCCCTCTGGGGCCAACGTCCTGACTTTC
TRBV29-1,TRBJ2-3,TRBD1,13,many,CSVKQGASDTQYF,TGCAGCGTGAAACAGGGGGCGTCAGATACGCAGTATTTT
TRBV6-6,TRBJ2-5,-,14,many,CASSSPGAVETQYF,TGTGCCAGCAGTTCTCCGGGAGCAGTAGAGACCCAGTACTTC
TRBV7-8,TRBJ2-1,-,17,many,CASSLGRGLAAYNEQFF,TGTGCCAGCAGCTTAGGACGGGGGTTAGCGGCTTACAATGAGCAGTTCTTC
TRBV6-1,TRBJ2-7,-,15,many,CASSPPSSSSYEQYF,TGTGCCAGCAGTCCACCAAGCAGCAGCTCCTACGAGCAGTACTTC
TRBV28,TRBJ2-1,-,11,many,CASTDTGTPFF,TGTGCCAGCACCGATACCGGGACTCCTTTCTTC
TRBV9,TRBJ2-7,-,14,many,CASSVAPNSYEQYF,TGTGCCAGCAGCGTAGCACCGAACTCCTACGAGCAGTACTTC
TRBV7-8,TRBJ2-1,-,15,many,CASRRTASSYNEQFF,TGTGCCAGCAGACGGACGGCTAGCTCCTACAATGAGCAGTTCTTC
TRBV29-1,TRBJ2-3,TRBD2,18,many,CSAKGGTRGLAGTDTQYF,TGCAGCGCTAAGGGCGGTACTAGGGGACTAGCGGGCACAGATACGCAGTATTTT
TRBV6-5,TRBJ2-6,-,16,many,CASSWIPPPGANVLTF,TGTGCCAGCAGTTGGATCCCCCCCCCTGGGGCCAACGTCCTGACTTTC
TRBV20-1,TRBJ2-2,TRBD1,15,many,CSAASTGFDTGELFF,TGCAGTGCTGCTTCGACAGGGTTTGACACCGGGGAGCTGTTTTTT
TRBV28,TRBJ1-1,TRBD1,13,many,CASSSADRAKAFF,TGTGCCAGCAGTTCTGCGGACAGGGCCAAAGCTTTCTTT
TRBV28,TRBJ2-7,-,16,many,CASSLWGGDSSYEQYF,TGTGCCAGCAGTTTATGGGGGGGGGACAGCTCCTACGAGCAGTACTTC
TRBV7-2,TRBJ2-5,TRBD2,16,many,CASISAPASGIQTQYF,TGTGCCAGCATTTCCGCTCCGGCTAGCGGGATACAGACCCAGTACTTC
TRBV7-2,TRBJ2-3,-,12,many,CASSPPTDTQYF,TGTGCCAGCAGCCCGCCCACAGATACGCAGTATTTT
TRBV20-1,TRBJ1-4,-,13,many,CSARRGVGEKLFF,TGCAGTGCTAGACGCGGGGTTGGTGAAAAACTGTTTTTT
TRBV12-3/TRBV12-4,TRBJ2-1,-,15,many,CASSSGGSGNNEQFF,TGTGCCAGCAGTTCTGGGGGGAGTGGCAACAATGAGCAGTTCTTC
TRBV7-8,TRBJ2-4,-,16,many,CASSLGQSLAKNIQYF,TGTGCCAGCAGCTTAGGACAGTCTCTAGCCAAAAACATTCAGTACTTC
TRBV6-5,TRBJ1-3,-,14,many,CASSNGYSGNTIYF,TGTGCCAGCAGCAACGGATATTCTGGAAACACCATATATTTT
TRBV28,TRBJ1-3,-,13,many,CASIAGLEDTIYF,TGTGCCAGCATCGCAGGGTTGGAGGACACCATATATTTT
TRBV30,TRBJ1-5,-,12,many,CAWGRWNQPQHF,TGTGCCTGGGGACGCTGGAATCAGCCCCAGCATTTT
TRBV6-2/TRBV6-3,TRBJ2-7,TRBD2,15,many,CASKNGLAGAYEQYF,TGTGCCAGCAAGAACGGACTAGCGGGAGCCTACGAGCAGTACTTC
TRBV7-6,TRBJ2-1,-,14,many,CASSFGPYYNEQFF,TGTGCCAGCAGCTTCGGACCCTACTACAATGAGCAGTTCTTC
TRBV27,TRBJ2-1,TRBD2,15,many,CATMTGTSGIYEQFF,TGTGCCACCATGACCGGGACTAGCGGGATATATGAGCAGTTCTTC
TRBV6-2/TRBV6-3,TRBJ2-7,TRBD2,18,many,CASIPRFFGEREIDEQYF,TGTGCCAGCATACCACGATTCTTCGGCGAGCGGGAGATCGACGAGCAGTACTTC
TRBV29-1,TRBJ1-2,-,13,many,CSVQGRGDYGYTF,TGCAGCGTCCAAGGCAGAGGGGACTATGGCTACACCTTC
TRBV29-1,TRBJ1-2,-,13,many,CSVVPRNNYGYTF,TGCAGCGTTGTGCCCCGAAATAACTATGGCTACACCTTC
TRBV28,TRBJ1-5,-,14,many,CASLLGVGNQPQHF,TGTGCCAGCCTCCTGGGGGTTGGCAATCAGCCCCAGCATTTT